This T cell receptor beta chain was sequenced for a study of T cells in Graves' hyperthyroidism and ophthalmopathy. Overall study context: Peripheral blood was taken when the disease was first diagnosed, before any treatment began. Broader study findings: Most thyroid clonotypes with frequency above 0.001 were detected in blood.

This clonotype was seen many times. Its antigen is still unknown. Patients counted as stable if ophthalmopathy did not develop within 18 months. Trimming cost V 6 bases and J 3 bases, with 11 bases left between them. This CDR3 comprises 13 residues. What was amplified from RNA transcripts were TCR beta CDR3 regions. First-round RT-PCR of the TCR CDR3 relied on the HTBI primer set. TCRdb itself ran the multiplex PCR reads through MiXCR, one entry per CDR3 protein. Among some 550,000 distinct CDR3 sequences listed, 20% to 25% were seen once. This sequence originates from a man in his late teens or twenties with Graves' hyperthyroidism. The chain combines TRBV12-3 or TRBV12-4 with TRBJ1-1; D perhaps matches TRBD1 (5 bases). Sequenced sample: blood. CDR3 sequence reads: CASRLRGDTEAFF. The CDR3 nucleotides read TGTGCCAGCAGGCTGAGGGGTGACACTGAAGCTTTCTTT.